This T cell receptor beta chain was obtained from a study of cytomegalovirus exposure and HLA in healthy donors. Per the germline V gene, CDR1 is SGHRS and CDR2 is YFSETQ. The CDR3 consists of 16 residues. J was trimmed by 5 bases and V by 0 bases; bases with no gene match: 8. Profiled with immunoSEQ multiplex PCR; TCRdb holds only in-frame clones, not every one. The sample has roughly 100,000 clones, 85% seen once; the top ten hold 20% to 25%. The genes are TRBV5-1 and TRBJ2-5; 9 bases are a match to TRBD1. The clonotype originates from a man aged 18 to 30 in good health and CMV-seropositive. Sequencing was carried out using PBMCs. The CDR3, as DNA: TGCGCCAGCAGCTTGGTACAGGGGGCTGCTCGGGAGACCCAGTACTTC. This translates into CASSLVQGAARETQYF. The full variable domain, rest sourced from reference TRBV5-1 and TRBJ2-5, is KAGVTQTPRYLIKTRGQQVTLSCSPISGHRSVSWYQQTPGQGLQFLFEYFSETQRNKGNFPGRFSGRQFSNSRSEMNVSTLELGDSALYLCASSLVQGAARETQYFGPGTRLLVL.